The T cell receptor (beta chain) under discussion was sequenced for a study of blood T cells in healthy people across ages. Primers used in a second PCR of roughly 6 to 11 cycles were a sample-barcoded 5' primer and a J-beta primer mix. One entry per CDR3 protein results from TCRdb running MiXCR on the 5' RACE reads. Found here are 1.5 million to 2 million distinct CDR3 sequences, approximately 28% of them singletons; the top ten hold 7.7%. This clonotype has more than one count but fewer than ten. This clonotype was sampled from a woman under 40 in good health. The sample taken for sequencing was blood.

The CDR3 DNA reads as TGTGCCAGCAAGGGGGGTGCTGGCTATGGCTACACCTTC. Translated: CASKGGAGYGYTF. This chain links TRBV12-3 or TRBV12-4 with TRBJ1-2; the D gene is possibly TRBD1 (6 bases). The CDR3 extends over 13 amino acids. Trimming pared 7 bases from V and 4 bases from J, leaving 13 bases between.